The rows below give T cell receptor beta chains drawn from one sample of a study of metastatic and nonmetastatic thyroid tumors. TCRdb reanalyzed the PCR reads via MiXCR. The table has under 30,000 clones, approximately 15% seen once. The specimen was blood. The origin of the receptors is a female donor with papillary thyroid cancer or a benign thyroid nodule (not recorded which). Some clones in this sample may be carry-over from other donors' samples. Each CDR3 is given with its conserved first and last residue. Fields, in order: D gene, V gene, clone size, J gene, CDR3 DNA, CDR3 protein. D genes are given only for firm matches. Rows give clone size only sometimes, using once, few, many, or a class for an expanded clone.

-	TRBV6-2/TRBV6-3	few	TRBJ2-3	TGTGCCAGCAGCCTTCCTAGGGGGAGAGATACGCAGTATTTT	CASSLPRGRDTQYF
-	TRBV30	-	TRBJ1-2	TGTGCCTGGAGCGGCGGACGGTTAAACTATGGCTACACCTTC	CAWSGGRLNYGYTF
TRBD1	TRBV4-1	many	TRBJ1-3	TGCGCCAGCAGCAGACAGGGCCTCTCTGGAAACACCATATATTTT	CASSRQGLSGNTIYF
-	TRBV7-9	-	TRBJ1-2	TGTGCCAGCATCGTTGACAAGCCCTATGTCTACACCTTC	CASIVDKPYVYTF
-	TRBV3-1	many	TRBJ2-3	TGTGCCAGCAGCCTTAGCACAGATACGCAGTATTTT	CASSLSTDTQYF
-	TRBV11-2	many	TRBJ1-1	TGTGCCAGCAGCTTCGGACGGGGGGGTACGAACACTGAGGCTTTCTTT	CASSFGRGGTNTEAFF
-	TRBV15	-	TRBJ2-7	TGTGACACCAGAGGCCGCGCGTCCGGCGAGCAGTACTTC	CDTRGRASGEQYF
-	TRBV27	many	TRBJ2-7	TGTGCCAGCAGTTTGAGCGGGTTTCACTACGAGCAGTACTTC	CASSLSGFHYEQYF
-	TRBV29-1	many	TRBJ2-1	TGCAGCGTTGGGGGGCTAACGCTGGGTTTCTCCTACAATGAGCAGTTCTTC	CSVGGLTLGFSYNEQFF
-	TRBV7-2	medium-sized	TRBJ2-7	TGTGCCAGCCACACGAGGGGCGGGACAAGCTCCTACGAGCAGTACTTC	CASHTRGGTSSYEQYF
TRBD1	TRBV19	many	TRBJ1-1	TGTGCCAGTAGTATACTACGCGGGACAGGGAAAGGTAGTGACACTGAAGCTTTCTTT	CASSILRGTGKGSDTEAFF
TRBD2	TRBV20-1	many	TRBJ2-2	TGCAGTGCTAGAGCTCCGGGACTAGCGGACACCGGGGAGCTGTTTTTT	CSARAPGLADTGELFF
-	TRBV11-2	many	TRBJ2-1	TGTGCCAGCAGCGGGGGGACTGGAGCATACAATGAGCAGTTCTTC	CASSGGTGAYNEQFF
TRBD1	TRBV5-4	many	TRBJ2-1	TGTGCCAGCAGCTTGACAGGGGCCACCTACAATGAGCAGTTCTTC	CASSLTGATYNEQFF
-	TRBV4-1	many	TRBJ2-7	TGCGCCAGCAGCCGCGGGACAGATACTTCCTACGAGCAGTACTTC	CASSRGTDTSYEQYF
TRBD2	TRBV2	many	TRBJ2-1	TGTGCCAGCAGTGGACTAGCGGGGTACAATGAGCAGTTCTTC	CASSGLAGYNEQFF
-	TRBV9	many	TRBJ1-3	TGTGCCAGCAGCCCTTTGACCTCTGGAAACACCATATATTTT	CASSPLTSGNTIYF
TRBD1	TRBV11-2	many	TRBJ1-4	TGTGCCTCAGGGGGAGGCAGGATTGCAACTAATGAAAAACTGTTTTTT	CASGGGRIATNEKLFF
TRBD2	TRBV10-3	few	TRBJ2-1	TGTGCCATCAGTGACGGAGAGGGAGGGCACAATGAGCAGTTCTTC	CAISDGEGGHNEQFF
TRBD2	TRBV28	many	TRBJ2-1	TGTGCCAGCAGTTTAGTCGGTGCTAGCGGGAGGCTAAATGAGCAGTTCTTC	CASSLVGASGRLNEQFF
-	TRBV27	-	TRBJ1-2	TGTGCCAGCAGTTTATACGGGGCGGAGTATGGCTACACCTTC	CASSLYGAEYGYTF
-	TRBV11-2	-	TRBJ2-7	TGTGCCCGCAGCTTATGGTCCCCCACGGGCGGATACGAGCAGTACTTC	CARSLWSPTGGYEQYF
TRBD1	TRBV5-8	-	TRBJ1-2	TGTGCCAGCAGCGCGGGACAGAACTATGGCTACACCTTC	CASSAGQNYGYTF
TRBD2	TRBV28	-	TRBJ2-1	TGTGCCAGCATTTTAAGCCTAGCGGTAGAGCAGTTCTTC	CASILSLAVEQFF
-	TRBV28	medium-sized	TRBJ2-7	TGTGCCAGCAGCCGGCCGGGACCACCGACCTACGAGCAGTACTTC	CASSRPGPPTYEQYF
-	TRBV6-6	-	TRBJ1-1	TGTGCCAGCAGTTACTCACCGTCGTCCACTGAAGCTTTCTTT	CASSYSPSSTEAFF
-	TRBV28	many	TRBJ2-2	TGTGCCAGCAGTCCCCTTATCGAGGCCGGGGAGCTGTTTTTT	CASSPLIEAGELFF
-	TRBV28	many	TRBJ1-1	TGTGCCAGCACACAAAACATGAACACTGAAGCTTTCTTT	CASTQNMNTEAFF
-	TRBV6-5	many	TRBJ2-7	TGTGCCAGCAGTTACCTCGAGACCTACGAGCAGTACTTC	CASSYLETYEQYF
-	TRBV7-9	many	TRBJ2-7	TGTGCCAGCAGCTTAGTCCTGGGCGGTAGTGTCTACGAGCAGTACTTC	CASSLVLGGSVYEQYF
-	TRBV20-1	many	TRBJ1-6	TGCAGTGGAAAGGGAACGGTGGCATCACCCCTCCACTTT	CSGKGTVASPLHF
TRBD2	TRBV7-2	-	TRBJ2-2	TGTGCCAGCAGAGGGACTAGCGGAAGAACCTTGGAGCTGTTTTTT	CASRGTSGRTLELFF
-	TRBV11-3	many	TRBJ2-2	TGTGCCAGCAGCTTAGGGGCCCCCGGGGAGCTGTTTTTT	CASSLGAPGELFF
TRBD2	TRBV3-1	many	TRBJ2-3	TGTGCCAGCCGATTAACTAGCGCAGATACGCAGTATTTT	CASRLTSADTQYF
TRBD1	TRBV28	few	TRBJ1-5	TGTGCCAGCAGACTGGGACAGAACAATCAGCCCCAGCATTTT	CASRLGQNNQPQHF
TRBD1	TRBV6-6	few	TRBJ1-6	TGTGCCAGCAGTTGGAGAGGACAGGGCAATTCACCCCTCCACTTT	CASSWRGQGNSPLHF
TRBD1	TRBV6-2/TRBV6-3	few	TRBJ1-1	TGTGCCAGCAGTTACTCGGGACAGGGGGCCACTGAAGCTTTCTTT	CASSYSGQGATEAFF
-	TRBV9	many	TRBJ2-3	TGTGCCAGCAGCGTAAGAGGAGACGGCACAGATACGCAGTATTTT	CASSVRGDGTDTQYF
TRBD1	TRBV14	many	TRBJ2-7	TGTGCCAGCAGCCCGACAGGGTCCAACGAGCAGTACTTC	CASSPTGSNEQYF
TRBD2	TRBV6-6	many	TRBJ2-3	TGTGCCAGCAGTTACTTGAAACTGAGCGGGAGTAGCACAGATACGCAGTATTTT	CASSYLKLSGSSTDTQYF
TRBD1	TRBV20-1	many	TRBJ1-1	TGCAGTGCCTCAAACAGGGGGCGAGGAACTGAAGCTTTCTTT	CSASNRGRGTEAFF
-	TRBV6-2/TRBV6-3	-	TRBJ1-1	TGTGCCAGCAGACGTGCCCATCCCGGGAACACTGAAGCTTTCTTC	CASRRAHPGNTEAFF
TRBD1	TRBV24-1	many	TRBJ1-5	TGTGCCACCAGTGGATATACCGGGACAGGGTTCAATCAGCCCCAGCATTTT	CATSGYTGTGFNQPQHF
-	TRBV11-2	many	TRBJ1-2	TGTGCCAGCAGCCCGATAGGTACTGGGAACTATGGCTACACCTTC	CASSPIGTGNYGYTF
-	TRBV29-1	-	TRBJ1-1	TGCAGCGCCTGGATGGTTCAGGGATTGAGCACTGAAGCTTTCTTT	CSAWMVQGLSTEAFF
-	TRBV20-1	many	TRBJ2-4	TGCAGTGCTTTACAAGCCAAAAACATTCAGTACTTC	CSALQAKNIQYF
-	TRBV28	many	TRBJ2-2	TGTGCCAGCAGTTTGGAGGGCCGGATAGGCACCGGGGAGCTGTTTTTT	CASSLEGRIGTGELFF
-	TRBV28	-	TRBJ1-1	TGTGCCAGCAGTATCGGGGCCATACCCCTGGGGGCTTTCTTT	CASSIGAIPLGAFF
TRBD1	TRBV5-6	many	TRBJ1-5	TGTGCCAGCAGCCCAGGGGGTTATAGCAATCAGCCCCAGCATTTT	CASSPGGYSNQPQHF
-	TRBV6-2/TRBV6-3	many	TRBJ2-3	TGTGCCAGCAGTTGGGAGGGGACAAAATTCGGCCCTGGCACAGATACGCAGTATTTT	CASSWEGTKFGPGTDTQYF